The clone carrying this TCR beta chain was seen just once. Antigen: not known. Other DNA sequences from this sample encode an identical CDR3 as well. Terminally differentiated effector memory CD45RA+ cells were excluded by CCR7 positive selection of CD45RO-negative cells. TCRdb keeps only in-frame clones here, not all; method: immunoSEQ multiplex PCR. Of roughly 590,000 clones in the sample, over 95% were seen once. The source of the sample is a study of shared clonotypes between healthy human individuals. The overall study: CD4 naive and CD4 memory each took three plates per donor, while CD8 naive took two and CD8 memory one.

Study-wide points: An effect of sequencing depth on clonotype sharing among donors was expected. Larger estimated richness was generally recorded for naive subsets relative to memory subsets. Clonotypes not shared had lower generation probabilities than those common to all four donors.

This CDR3 region has 12 residues. Trimming left V 1 base short and J 7 bases short, with 5 bases between. Germline CDR1 reads SEHNR; CDR2 reads FQNEAQ (reference sequence). The sequenced material came from naive CD8+ T cells sorted from blood. The chain recombines TRBV7-9 with TRBJ2-1, with D uncertain. The clonotype originates from a woman aged 25 to 45 in good health. CDR3 sequence reads: CASSLVGNEQFF. CDR3 nucleotide sequence: TGTGCCAGCAGCTTAGTTGGAAATGAGCAGTTCTTC.